This T cell receptor (beta chain) is from a study of shared clonotypes between healthy human individuals. Broader study findings: The study found lower generation probabilities in non-shared clonotypes than in those shared by all four donors.

Trimming removed 2 bases from V and 3 bases from J, with 11 bases in between. Germline CDR1 MNHEY, CDR2 SVGAGI. This CDR3 is 15 amino acids long. On this clone: Its antigen is as yet unknown.

Produced via immunoSEQ multiplex PCR; TCRdb's table is partial and in-frame only. The sample records a few million clones, more than 85% being singletons. The chain has TRBV6-5 and TRBJ2-4, with no clear D. The TCR sequence derives from a man aged 18 to 30 in good health. Some clones in this sample may be carry-over from other donors' samples. Sequenced material: naive CD4+ T cells from PBMCs. Sample subset: CD45RA+ positively selected. CDR3 protein: CASSYLGLGKNIQYF. The CDR3 DNA sequence: TGTGCCAGCAGTTACCTGGGATTAGGCAAAAACATTCAGTACTTC.